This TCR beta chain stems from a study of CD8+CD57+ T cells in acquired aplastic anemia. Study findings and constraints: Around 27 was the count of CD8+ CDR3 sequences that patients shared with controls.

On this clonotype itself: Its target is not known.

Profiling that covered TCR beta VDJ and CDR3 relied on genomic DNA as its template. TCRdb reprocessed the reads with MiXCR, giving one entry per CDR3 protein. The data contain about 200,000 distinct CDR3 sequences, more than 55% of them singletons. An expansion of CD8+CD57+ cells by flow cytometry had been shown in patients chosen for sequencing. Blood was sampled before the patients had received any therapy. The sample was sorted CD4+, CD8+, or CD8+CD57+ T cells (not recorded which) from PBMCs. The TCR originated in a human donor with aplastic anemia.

CDR3 DNA sequence: TGCAGTGCTAGGTCTAGCGGACACACCGGGGAGCTGTTTTTT. Translating gives CSARSSGHTGELFF. The V and J genes are TRBV20-1 and TRBJ2-2, with TRBD2 matching 7 bases. J was trimmed by 3 bases and V by 3 bases; bases with no gene match: 4. The CDR3 covers 14 residues. CDR1 and CDR2 (germline): DFQATT, SNEGSKA (reference sequence).